This TCR beta chain emerged from a study of graft-versus-host responses after intestinal transplantation. Study details: Multivisceral, liver-intestinal, or isolated intestinal grafts were transplanted into recipients. Every recipient had anti-thymocyte globulin induction and around 3 years of tacrolimus plus steroids. Regarding the study as a whole: Maximum circulating GvH clone levels tracked with early post-transplant HvG decreases. GvH clones surfaced in recipient marrow, some emerging earlier in ileum or blood.

V dropped 3 bases and J dropped 7 bases, with 22 bases sitting between them. The CDR3 has 17 residues. Germline V gene data show CDR1 as SEHNR and CDR2 as FQNEAQ (reference sequence). With regard to this clone: The antigen is not known.

Using immunoSEQ multiplex PCR, the repertoire was profiled, and TCRdb retains in-frame clones only, with some absent. The sample contains about 15,000 clones, about 87% of which appear only once. This material consisted of bone marrow, taken approximately 120 days after intestinal transplantation. The chain recombines TRBV7-9 with TRBJ1-5; tentatively, D is TRBD1 (6 bases). This TCR was sampled from a human patient who received an intestinal transplant, so some T cells may come from the graft donor. The CDR3 DNA reads TGTGCCAGCAGCTTCGAGGGAACGGGGGGCCTAGGACAGCCCCAGCATTTT. It codes for CASSFEGTGGLGQPQHF.